This section outlines one T cell receptor beta chain sequence together with its context. No antigen is known for it. CDR3 length: 14 amino acids. Germline values: CDR1 LGHDT, CDR2 YNNKEL (reference sequence). V lost 0 bases to trimming and J lost 3 bases, with 6 bases between them. This record comes from a study of T cell responses to AZD1222 COVID-19 vaccine. Overall study: Second-dose schedules of about 4 or about 12 weeks were combined. The study, taken as a whole, reports: Two doses of AZD1222 preceded a rise in Spike-specific TCR breadth and depth.

Assay used: immunoSEQ multiplex PCR; TCRdb lists only in-frame clones, some missing. The profile covers roughly 100,000 clones, with around 90% appearing a single time and about 9.3% taken by the ten largest. This sequence joins TRBV3-1 (or the pseudogene TRBV3-2) and TRBJ2-1; no clear D. The source is an adult in good health. The input for sequencing was peripheral blood, taken on day 0 of AZD1222 vaccination. The CDR3 DNA sequence: TGTGCCAGCAGCCAAGAGATTCTCTACAATGAGCAGTTCTTC. It translates to CASSQEILYNEQFF.